Sequencing of this T cell receptor beta chain was carried out in a study of cytomegalovirus exposure and HLA in healthy donors (dated by TCRdb to the late 2010s). Regarding the research as a whole: In an earlier analysis of 450 to 750 of the donors, 250 to 350 Gb of sequence data and just under 120 million unique TCR beta sequences from about 190 million T cells were reported. An early release that covered roughly 600 HLA-typed donors contained about 300 gigabases of sequencing data and 85 million to 100 million unique TCR sequences. The genetic ancestry cluster associated with self-reported Caucasian donors included roughly four fifths of the roughly 410 genotyped donors. The study was designed to test whether signatures of past pathogen exposure could be identified by cataloging public T cell receptors. Using immunosequencing, the study profiled T cell repertoires from 666 subjects and related those repertoires to cytomegalovirus serostatus. Along with the approximately 670-subject first cohort, a separate validation cohort of over a hundred different subjects was used. The study combined high-throughput TCR immunosequencing, statistical association of individual TCRs with disease status, and machine learning to predict cytomegalovirus infection status. A later analysis re-analyzed previously published TCR beta repertoires from roughly 600 donors and added high-resolution HLA genotyping to study TCR occurrence patterns. In the later analysis, no new phenotypic data were used to find candidate immune exposures; instead, reliance was placed on TCR beta sequences and their occurrence across donors. To decide whether each TCR beta V gene segment behaved as functional or pseudogenic, an earlier analysis of 587 of the donors relied on high-throughput TCR beta sequencing. Donor age, sex, ethnicity and CMV serostatus were compiled together with the repertoire data. Genome-wide SNP genotypes for about 65% of the 666 donors were used in a later genetic analysis, which treated that subset as a discovery cohort. All discovery cohort repertoires had been generated using a single sequencing platform. Both class I and class II loci were covered by HLA typing, at four-digit resolution. The number of donors typed differed by locus, with 629-630 for A, B, C, DRB1 and DQB1, more than 500 for DQA1, some 570 for DPA1, and some 440 for DPB1. A handful of DR-DQ haplotypes were handled as single units for association and clustering because linkage in the cohort was strong. Across approximately 400 genotyped donors of the cohort, an average of approximately 240,000 unique TCR beta nucleotide sequences per donor were sequenced, and about a sixth of those sequences were non-productive. Study-wide findings and limitations: A later genetic analysis reported fewer N-insertions in productive TCRs among donors in an Asian-associated ancestry cluster than the roughly 690-donor mean. Cytomegalovirus status was reported to be diagnosed by the classifier with high specificity and sensitivity in both the original and validation cohorts. A total of 150 to 200 TCR beta chains were listed by the study as associated with cytomegalovirus. In a later analysis, HLA-associated TCR beta chains showed more clonal expansion and lower generation probabilities than non-associated chains that were equally common. The sequencing pipeline was judged likely to have produced a cluster of highly shared sequence variants as a technical artifact. Most CMV-associated TCR beta chains appeared to be HLA-restricted in a later analysis, and the HLA associations seemed to be driven largely by CMV exposure. Strong co-occurrence of HLA alleles, especially DR and DQ, made assigning TCR associations to individual alleles difficult. In vitro tests confirmed that a few of the cytomegalovirus-associated TCR beta chains recognize cytomegalovirus antigens. Because HLA typing was unavailable for some donors at each locus, only the typed subset was used in association tests. A further reported finding was that TCR beta sequences accurately predicted the HLA-A and HLA-B alleles for most subjects in the first cohort. A later analysis reported that several top co-occurrence clusters appeared linked to parvovirus B19, influenza, CMV and Epstein-Barr virus. Roughly uniform sequencing depth across donors was assumed in presence/absence analyses, although this assumption may not hold. In a later analysis, around 17,000 TCR beta sequences were associated with specific HLA alleles at a false discovery rate of 0.05. Because the 87-base-pair reads could not distinguish some IMGT-functional V segments, including TRBV6-2 and TRBV6-3, those segments were excluded. It was suggested by the authors that the approach could potentially be generalized to other disease states and immunological phenotypes. In an earlier analysis of around 600 of the donors, most TCR beta V segments were observed in productive rearrangements about 87% or about 30% of the time, broadly matching IMGT annotations. Most TCR sequences were seen in very few donors, while some public TCRs were found in many individuals. Correlated functional status among segregating V segments might reflect linkage disequilibrium, but an unknown experimental factor could not be ruled out. A later analysis found that TCR association rates varied across HLA loci, with DRB1 alleles showing the most associated TCRs and HLA-C alleles the fewest. The earlier analysis of almost 600 of the donors excluded roughly 17 rarely observed V segments, including chromosome 9 orphons, because counts were too low. V-gene and J-gene trimming of TCR beta chains was associated with a missense DCLRE1C variant in a later genetic analysis, and the association was replicated in an independent cohort. For the cohort, immune exposure information was limited to CMV serostatus. The cohort was sequenced for TCR beta chains only, and without alpha or paired-chain data the features that could be detected were limited.

A remark on this clone: The antigen it binds to is not known. The sample holds no much larger clone one base away, and base qualities are not on file.

From cysteine to phenylalanine, the CDR3 is 17 amino acids long. Only the CDR3 part of the read is kept: 51 bases, read in frame from the first base. Relative to germline, V is missing 4 bases and J is missing 8 bases, with 16 bases of the junction outside any gene match. The germline V gene gives CDR1 as SGHVS and CDR2 as FQNEAQ. Libraries came from the immunoSEQ multiplex PCR assay. For the multiplex PCR, a mixture combining 60 forward primers for TCR Vbeta segments and 13 reverse primers for TCR Jbeta segments was used. A multiplex PCR assay on genomic DNA amplified the CDR3 region of rearranged TCR beta genes. The Illumina HiSeq System was used to sequence the amplified TCR beta libraries as 87-base-pair reads. On the study's bioinformatics: Across the 500 to 700 repertoires, a later analysis counted 78 million or so unique TCR beta chains, roughly 11 million of which were shared by at least two donors. A nearest-neighbor algorithm error-corrected the raw reads and collapsed the reads into unique sequences, merging closely related sequences to remove PCR and sequencing errors. CDR3 sequences were aligned to IMGT reference sequences to assign V, D and J gene segments. For a sequence to be retained, at least a six-nucleotide match to both a V gene segment and a J gene segment was required. Rearrangements were classified as productive when the CDR3 lacked stop codons and remained in frame with V and J, and all other rearrangements were classified as non-productive. Following IMGT convention, CDR3 was defined as the stretch from the second conserved V-encoded cysteine to the conserved J-encoded phenylalanine. In an earlier analysis of just under 600 of the donors, sequences lacking an unambiguous match to a single V gene segment were excluded. In an earlier analysis of roughly 500 of the donors, V segments were called functional above 56.7% productive rearrangements and were called segregating when the between-donor standard deviation exceeded 5%. A statistical classification framework was developed to diagnose cytomegalovirus status using the catalog of TCR beta chain sequences. A later analysis assigned V and J genes by comparing TCR nucleotide sequences with IMGT/GENE-DB human TR gene sequences. The TCRdist pipeline was used in a later analysis to assign CDR3 sequences and most-parsimonious VDJ recombination scenarios. A later analysis defined each TCR beta chain by its CDR3 amino acid sequence plus V-gene family, and excluded reads lacking a unique V-gene family. A later analysis removed roughly 590 highly shared, low-generation-probability nucleotide sequences to deal with suspected cross-contamination and a sequencing artifact. A later analysis calculated a clonal expansion index for each public chain from normalized within-repertoire ranks of inferred template counts. In a later analysis, generation probabilities were computed using a VDJ recombination model fitted to out-of-frame rearrangements, and the results were checked against IGoR. A later analysis scored TCR-TCR, TCR-HLA and TCR-CMV co-occurrence with hypergeometric tests, applying a repertoire-size bias correction to TCR pairs. To estimate false discovery rates, a later analysis permuted the HLA or CMV assignments 20 times. A later analysis grouped co-occurring TCRs with DBSCAN, adding TCRdist sequence similarity when clustering within HLA-allele-positive subsets. Repertoires with fewer than 30,000 or more than 120,000 public chains, plus five repertoires with anomalous nucleotide sharing, were excluded from co-occurrence clustering. Not all clones reach the TCRdb copy of this immuneACCESS table, which keeps in-frame sequences only. Checked studies attribute under half of the gap to unresolved V genes and leave the rest unexplained. The V and J calls and clone size were taken over from that table, and D and trimming were inferred from the DNA. In this sample the table shows fewer than 200,000 clones, 80% to 90% of which occur a single time. The ten largest clonotypes hold about 1.7% of the sample.

The cohort was made up of 666 healthy bone marrow donors. Cohort members were all nominally healthy when sampled, although unrecorded immune exposures were likely present. The donor tested CMV seropositive, placing the donor among the 289 seropositive members of the cohort. A peripheral blood sample was provided by each donor, and peripheral blood mononuclear cells were used for TCR beta sequencing. Genomic DNA extraction from the blood cell samples was performed with the Qiagen DNeasy Blood Extraction Kit. The V and J genes are TRBV7-8 and TRBJ2-1; 8 central bases correspond to TRBD2. The sequenced sample was PBMCs. The receptor was isolated from a man aged 35 to 55 in good health and CMV-seropositive. The CDR3 sequence is CASSSISGTIIEDEQFF. The DNA is TGTGCCAGCAGCTCGATTAGCGGGACGATCATAGAGGATGAGCAGTTCTTC.